The following is a TCR beta chain sequence with its context. What it recognizes is unknown. This sample was included in a study of cytomegalovirus exposure and HLA in healthy donors. At the level of the study: Among the roughly 400 genotyped donors, 65% to 85% were placed in the Caucasian-associated ancestry cluster. General study results and limits: The study assumed roughly uniform donor sequencing depth for presence/absence analyses. Segments of the TCR beta V type were, in most cases, productive about 90% or about 30% of the time in an earlier analysis. An apparent linkage of common viral pathogens to several of the most significant clusters emerged in a later analysis.

PCR involved 60 Vbeta and 13 Jbeta primers. Generated by immunoSEQ multiplex PCR, the TCRdb table keeps only in-frame clones and is missing some. The data contain over 150,000 clones, approximately 78% of them seen just once; the ten biggest clones take up around 0.97%. Sequenced material: PBMCs. This receptor was taken from a girl aged 2 to 9 in good health and CMV-seropositive.

The CDR3 nucleotides read TGCGCCAGCAGCCAAGTCAGGGGGCCGTGGAGCTATGGCTACACCTTC. Translated, it gives CASSQVRGPWSYGYTF. V is TRBV4-1 and J is TRBJ1-2, with TRBD1 identical over 8 bases. Trimming removed 1 base from V and 4 bases from J; junction bases left unmatched: 8. The CDR3 is made up of 16 amino acids. Germline CDR1 and CDR2: MGHRA and YSYEKL.